The 9 T cell receptor beta chains in this list originate from one sample, sequenced in a study of blood T cell repertoires in COVID-19. Here immunoSEQ multiplex PCR was the method, and the copy in TCRdb shows in-frame clones only, minus some. The table lists around 300,000 clones, approximately 90% of them singletons. Sequencing was performed on peripheral blood. The receptor set was obtained from a woman aged 45-59 years with COVID-19, enrolled during active disease.

The chain carries TRBV7-9 and TRBJ1-2; TRBD1 matches 7 bases. CDR1 and CDR2 (germline): SEHNR, FQNEAQ (reference sequence). The CDR3 has 13 residues. With 4 bases clipped from V and 7 bases from J, the junction kept 6 bases outside the gene matches. The CDR3 sequence is CASSSRQGLGYTF. In nucleotides, the CDR3 is TGTGCCAGCAGCTCGCGACAGGGACTTGGCTACACCTTC. The full variable domain, rest sourced from reference TRBV7-9 and TRBJ1-2, is DTGVSQNPRHKITKRGQNVTFRCDPISEHNRLYWYRQTLGQGPEFLTYFQNEAQLEKSRLLSDRFSAERPKGSFSTLEIQRTEQGDSAMYLCASSSRQGLGYTFGSGTRLTVV.

The V call is TRBV5-1, the J call TRBJ1-4; D unresolved. There are 13 residues in the CDR3. CDR1 and CDR2 (germline): SGHRS, YFSETQ. V was trimmed by 2 bases and J by 8 bases, leaving 10 bases between them. CDR3 residues: CASSFTPGEKLFF. CDR3 sequence (DNA): TGCGCCAGCAGCTTCACCCCGGGGGAAAAACTGTTTTTT.

V and J are TRBV5-4 and TRBJ2-1, with TRBD2 as a possible D gene (5 bases). This CDR3 is built from 16 residues. Trimming cost V 0 bases and J 4 bases, with 14 bases left between them. In germline, CDR1 is SGHNT, CDR2 YYREEE (reference sequence). The CDR3 DNA is TGTGCCAGCAGCTTGGGGACCCGGAGGACTTACAATGAGCAGTTCTTC. Translated: CASSLGTRRTYNEQFF.

The chain uses TRBV5-1 and TRBJ2-1; 8 nucleotides line up with TRBD1. This CDR3 is 13 amino acids long. V gave up 0 bases and J gave up 15 bases; unmatched junction bases: 8. The germline V gene encodes CDR1 SGHRS and CDR2 YFSETQ. For the CDR3, the DNA is TGCGCCAGCAGCTTGGTGGTCGGGACAGGTTGGTTCTTC. It encodes CASSLVVGTGWFF.

As DNA, the CDR3 is TGTGCCAGCAGCGAGCGAATCGGGACAGGGAGGAATGAGCAGTTCTTC. Protein sequence: CASSERIGTGRNEQFF. This sequence joins TRBV9 and TRBJ2-1, with 9 bases identical to TRBD1. This CDR3 is built from 16 residues. Trimming removed 3 bases from V and 7 bases from J; junction bases left unmatched: 11. Per germline, CDR1 SGDLS and CDR2 YYNGEE.

The chain couples TRBV4-2 to TRBJ2-1; weak D call: TRBD2 (6 bases). V lost 0 bases to trimming and J lost 6 bases, with 15 bases between them. The CDR3 is 16 amino acids. Germline V CDR1 and CDR2: LGHNA, YNFKEQ. CDR3 DNA: TGTGCCAGCAGCCAAGATCTAGGAGGGAGCGGCAATGAGCAGTTCTTC. This sequence encodes CASSQDLGGSGNEQFF.

J is TRBJ1-2 and V is TRBV25-1, with 9 bases aligning to TRBD1. CDR3 size: 15 residues. Germline-derived CDR1 and CDR2 are MGHDK and SYGVNS. Trimming removed 2 bases from V and 5 bases from J; junction bases left unmatched: 6. CDR3 sequence: CASSEEQGARYGYTF. The CDR3 nucleotides read TGTGCCAGCAGTGAAGAACAGGGGGCGCGATATGGCTACACCTTC.

The gene calls are TRBV12-3 or TRBV12-4 and TRBJ1-5, with D maybe TRBD1 (5 bases). The CDR3 is 13 amino acids. V was clipped by 6 bases and J by 5 bases, with 11 bases between them. The CDR3 protein is CASRGQGHQPQHF. The CDR3 region has the DNA TGTGCCAGCAGGGGGCAGGGTCATCAGCCCCAGCATTTT.

This clone was counted a single time. This chain links TRBV14 with TRBJ2-3, with D possibly being TRBD2 (5 bases). Per germline, CDR1 SGHDN and CDR2 FVKESK. The CDR3 is 14 amino acids. V lost 3 bases and J 5 bases, leaving 12 bases between the germline ends. The DNA of the CDR3 is TGTGCCAGCAGCCACTTAAGCCGGGGAGATACGCAGTATTTT. It codes for CASSHLSRGDTQYF.